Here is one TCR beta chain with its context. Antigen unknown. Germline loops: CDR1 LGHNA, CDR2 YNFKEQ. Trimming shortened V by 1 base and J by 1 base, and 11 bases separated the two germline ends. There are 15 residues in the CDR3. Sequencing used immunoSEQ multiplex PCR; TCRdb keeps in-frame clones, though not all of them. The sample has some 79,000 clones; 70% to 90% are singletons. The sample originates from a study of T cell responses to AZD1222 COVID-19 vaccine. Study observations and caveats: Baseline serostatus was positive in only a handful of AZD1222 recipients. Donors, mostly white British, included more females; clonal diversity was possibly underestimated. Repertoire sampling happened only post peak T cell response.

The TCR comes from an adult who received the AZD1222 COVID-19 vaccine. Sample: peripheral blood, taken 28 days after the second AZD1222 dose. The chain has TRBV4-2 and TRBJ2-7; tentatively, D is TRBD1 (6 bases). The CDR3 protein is CASSQADQGSYEQYF. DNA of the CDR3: TGTGCCAGCAGCCAAGCAGATCAGGGGTCCTACGAGCAGTACTTC.